This is a list of T cell receptor beta chains from one sample in a study of monozygotic twins with inflammatory bowel disease. TCRdb reanalyzed the 5' RACE reads, giving one entry per CDR3 protein sequence and no DNA. This listing includes some 160,000 distinct CDR3 sequences. The sequenced sample was blood. The receptors here all came from a human donor with ulcerative colitis or Crohn's disease, or a healthy co-twin of an affected twin (not recorded which). Both conserved end residues are part of each CDR3. Fields, in order: J gene, V gene, CDR3 protein.

>TRBJ2-7|TRBV7-6
CASSLGRTNEQYF
>TRBJ1-2|TRBV20-1
CSARDETGTTITFYGYTF
>TRBJ1-5|TRBV7-2
CASSEVGGRSNQPQHF
>TRBJ2-5|TRBV5-1
CASSLDGAEETQYF
>TRBJ2-1|TRBV5-1
CASSTGQGDFYNEQFF
>TRBJ1-2|TRBV7-2
CASSWDRERGYTF
>TRBJ2-7|TRBV20-1
CSARDLVPVSSYEQYF
>TRBJ2-7|TRBV10-3
CAISESGGSSYEQYF
>TRBJ2-7|TRBV2
CASSGGDHEQYF
>TRBJ1-1|TRBV20-1
CSARDPAGTDTEAFF
>TRBJ1-5|TRBV6-6
CASTQTGAQPQHF
>TRBJ1-3|TRBV7-9
CASSFVNSGNTIYF
>TRBJ2-5|TRBV29-1
CSVEWFQETQYF
>TRBJ2-1|TRBV11-2
CASSSKDRGVYNEQFF
>TRBJ1-1|TRBV19
CASTSWTGGWNTEAFF
>TRBJ1-2|TRBV7-2
CASSLGSGRGDYGYTF
>TRBJ1-3|TRBV30
CAWSGQNSGNTIYF
>TRBJ2-3|TRBV29-1
CSVESPGGGTDTQYF
>TRBJ1-3|TRBV3-1
CASSQEKPEGARENTIYF
>TRBJ2-1|TRBV13
CASSPSGRGLNEQFF
>TRBJ2-1|TRBV5-1
CASRTSGTSSSYNEQFF
>TRBJ2-5|TRBV7-9
CASSPDWKETQYF
>TRBJ1-2|TRBV5-6
CASSLGAQYGYTF
>TRBJ2-7|TRBV4-1
CASSQAGSPYEQYF
>TRBJ1-6|TRBV20-1
CSARDLHQGDNSPLHF
>TRBJ2-4|TRBV29-1
CSVTLAKNIQYF
>TRBJ2-1|TRBV11-2
CASSQTSGRSPYYNEQFF
>TRBJ2-3|TRBV30
CAWMTGARSTDTQYF
>TRBJ2-5|TRBV23-1
CASSQNRVGETQYF
>TRBJ1-1|TRBV20-1
CSASDSVSTEAFF
>TRBJ2-7|TRBV11-2
CASSRPGQHYEQYF
>TRBJ2-7|TRBV7-2
CASSAGLAGPYEQYF
>TRBJ2-2|TRBV6-1
CASTSHTGELFF
>TRBJ1-4|TRBV5-1
CASRGSTNEKLFF
>TRBJ1-5|TRBV11-2
CASSFGQGNQPQHF
>TRBJ1-2|TRBV4-1
CASSIPGTGAPYGYTF
>TRBJ1-4|TRBV25-1
CASKRAVGEKLFF
>TRBJ2-7|TRBV4-2
CASSQGAGFAYEQYF
>TRBJ2-3|TRBV30
CAWSSTSGGADTQYF
>TRBJ2-7|TRBV18
CAISPKSKLAGAHEQYF
>TRBJ2-3|TRBV20-1
CSAREATRGFADTQYF
>TRBJ2-1|TRBV20-1
CSARGSGRERNNEQFF
>TRBJ2-5|TRBV5-1
CASSLPGKRLYQETQYF